This T cell receptor beta chain is drawn from a study of T-cell memory formation after mild COVID-19. At the level of the study: The TCR clusters were mostly specific to one donor.

Per the germline V gene, CDR1 is SNHLY and CDR2 is FYNNEI. This CDR3 spans 11 amino acids. V lost 10 bases to trimming and J lost 8 bases, with 12 bases between them. Each CDR3 protein is one row after TCRdb ran MiXCR on the 5' RACE reads. Of hundreds of thousands of distinct CDR3 sequences listed, just under 20% are singletons. A remark on this clonotype: Its matching antigen is unknown.

Study-wide results and caveats: A second wave expanding day 15 to 37 was CD4+-biased; contracting clones were balanced.

The J gene is TRBJ2-1, the V gene TRBV2; D is unresolved. Sequenced sample: PBMCs or a T cell subset sorted from them (not recorded which). The sequence was obtained from a man aged 18 to 29 who had mild COVID-19 (a few samples of this study predate the infection). Cell type and time point are not known. The CDR3 nucleotides read TGTGCCACGGTTTTTATACATGAGCAGTTCTTC. Translating gives CATVFIHEQFF.